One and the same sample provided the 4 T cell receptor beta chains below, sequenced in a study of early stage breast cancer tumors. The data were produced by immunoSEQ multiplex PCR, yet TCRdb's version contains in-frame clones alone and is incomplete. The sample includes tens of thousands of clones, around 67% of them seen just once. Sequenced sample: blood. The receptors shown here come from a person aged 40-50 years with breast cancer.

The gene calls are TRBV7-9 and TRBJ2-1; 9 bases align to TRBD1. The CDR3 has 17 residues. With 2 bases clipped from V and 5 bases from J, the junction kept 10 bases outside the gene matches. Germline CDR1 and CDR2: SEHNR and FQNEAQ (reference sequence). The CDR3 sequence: CASSLFTGGTRDNEQFF. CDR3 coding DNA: TGTGCCAGCAGCTTATTTACAGGGGGCACGAGAGACAATGAGCAGTTCTTC.

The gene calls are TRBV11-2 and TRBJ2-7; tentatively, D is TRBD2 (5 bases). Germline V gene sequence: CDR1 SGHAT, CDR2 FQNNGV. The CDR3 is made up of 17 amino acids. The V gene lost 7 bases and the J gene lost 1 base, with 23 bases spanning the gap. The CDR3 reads CASTSRGPVLRSYEQYF. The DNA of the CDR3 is TGTGCCAGCACCTCGAGAGGGCCGGTCCTGAGGTCCTACGAGCAGTACTTC.

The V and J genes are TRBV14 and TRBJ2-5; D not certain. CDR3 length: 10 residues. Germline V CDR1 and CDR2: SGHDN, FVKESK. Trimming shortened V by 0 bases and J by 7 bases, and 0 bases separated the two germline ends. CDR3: CASSQETQYF. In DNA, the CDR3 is TGTGCCAGCAGCCAAGAGACCCAGTACTTC.

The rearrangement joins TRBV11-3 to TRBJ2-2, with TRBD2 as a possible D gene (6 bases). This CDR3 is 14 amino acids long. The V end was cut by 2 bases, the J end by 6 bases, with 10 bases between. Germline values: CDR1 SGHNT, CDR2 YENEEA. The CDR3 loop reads CASSLIWEAGELFF. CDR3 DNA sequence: TGTGCCAGCAGCTTAATTTGGGAGGCCGGGGAGCTGTTTTTT.